The table lists the clone carrying this T cell receptor (beta chain) with a count of one. What it binds is not known. This entry comes from a study of shared clonotypes between healthy human individuals. General study results and limits: In the sorted subsets, rarefaction showed sequencing was incomplete despite large depth. Donor clonotype sharing was expected to depend on sequencing depth.

Here immunoSEQ multiplex PCR was the method, and the copy in TCRdb shows in-frame clones only, minus some. The table lists millions of clones, just over 90% of them singletons, with over 0.12% in the top ten. The CDR3 length is 17 residues. Per the germline V gene, CDR1 is SGDLS and CDR2 is YYNGEE. Trimming left V 0 bases short and J 2 bases short, with 14 bases between. The TCR comes from a man aged 18 to 30 in good health. The V call is TRBV9, the J call TRBJ2-2; D possibly corresponds to TRBD1 (6 bases). The sequencing sample was made of naive CD4+ T cells sorted from blood. Subset in this sample: CD45RA+ positively selected. CDR3 coding DNA: TGTGCCAGCAGCGTAGAGGTGGGGGCCCTAAACACCGGGGAGCTGTTTTTT. As protein: CASSVEVGALNTGELFF. Filled out from reference TRBV9 and TRBJ2-2, the complete variable domain reads DSGVTQTPKHLITATGQRVTLRCSPRSGDLSVYWYQQSLDQGLQFLIQYYNGEERAKGNILERFSAQQFPDLHSELNLSSLELGDSALYFCASSVEVGALNTGELFFGEGSRLTVL.